A selection of T cell receptor beta chains follows, all from one sample in a study of cytomegalovirus exposure and HLA in healthy donors. Clones were sequenced by immunoSEQ multiplex PCR, and TCRdb holds only the in-frame ones, with some missing. Among 150,000 to 250,000 clones listed, roughly four fifths were seen once. Sequenced sample: PBMCs. The receptor set was obtained from a man aged 25 to 45 in good health and CMV-seronegative. CDR3s include the opening cysteine and the closing phenylalanine or tryptophan. D genes are given only for firm matches. Some rows mark clone size as missing; the rest say once, few, many or name a class of expanded clone.

clone_size: -; v_call: TRBV6-1; d_call: TRBD2; j_call: TRBJ2-1; cdr3_nt: TGTGCCAGCAGTGGACTAGCGGGTTATATAGGTGAGCAGTTCTTC; cdr3_aa: CASSGLAGYIGEQFF
clone_size: -; v_call: TRBV19; d_call: TRBD1; j_call: TRBJ1-5; cdr3_nt: TGTGCCAGTAGAATTGAGGACAGGGCCAATCAGCCCCAGCATTTT; cdr3_aa: CASRIEDRANQPQHF
clone_size: -; v_call: TRBV4-1; d_call: TRBD1; j_call: TRBJ2-7; cdr3_nt: TGCGCCAGCAGCCATGGACGTTCCGGGACAGTCTACGAGCAGTACTTC; cdr3_aa: CASSHGRSGTVYEQYF
clone_size: -; v_call: TRBV6-5; d_call: -; j_call: TRBJ2-1; cdr3_nt: TGTGCCAGCAGTTCTCCCGGACAGTACAATGAGCAGTTCTTC; cdr3_aa: CASSSPGQYNEQFF
clone_size: -; v_call: TRBV4-2; d_call: TRBD1; j_call: TRBJ1-1; cdr3_nt: TGTGCCAGCAGCCAAGGACAGGGCTCGAACACTGAAGCTTTCTTT; cdr3_aa: CASSQGQGSNTEAFF
clone_size: -; v_call: TRBV14; d_call: TRBD1; j_call: TRBJ1-3; cdr3_nt: TGTGCCAGCGGCCGGGACAGTCTCCGAGGAAACACCATATATTTT; cdr3_aa: CASGRDSLRGNTIYF
clone_size: -; v_call: TRBV12-5; d_call: -; j_call: TRBJ2-7; cdr3_nt: TGTGCTAGTGGTTTGGTACCCACTCCCTCGGCCTCCCGGGTCGGCGAGCAGTACTTC; cdr3_aa: CASGLVPTPSASRVGEQYF
clone_size: -; v_call: TRBV5-6; d_call: TRBD1; j_call: TRBJ1-1; cdr3_nt: TGTGCCAGCAGCTTGGCCGGGACAGGGTTCCCTCAAGCTTTCTTT; cdr3_aa: CASSLAGTGFPQAFF
clone_size: -; v_call: TRBV2; d_call: -; j_call: TRBJ2-5; cdr3_nt: TGTGCCAGCAGTGGTGTAAAAGAGACCCAGTACTTC; cdr3_aa: CASSGVKETQYF
clone_size: -; v_call: TRBV6-1; d_call: TRBD2; j_call: TRBJ2-3; cdr3_nt: TGTGCCAGCCAAGTAGCGGGAGGGCCGGGAGATACGCAGTATTTT; cdr3_aa: CASQVAGGPGDTQYF
clone_size: -; v_call: TRBV5-1; d_call: TRBD2; j_call: TRBJ2-1; cdr3_nt: TGCGCCAGCAGTTTGCTAGCGGGAGTATCCTACAATGAGCAGTTCTTC; cdr3_aa: CASSLLAGVSYNEQFF
clone_size: few; v_call: TRBV5-4; d_call: -; j_call: TRBJ2-2; cdr3_nt: TGTGCCAGCAGCCCCGCACAGGGCCCGGCCGGGGAGCTGTTTTTT; cdr3_aa: CASSPAQGPAGELFF
clone_size: -; v_call: TRBV4-1; d_call: -; j_call: TRBJ1-4; cdr3_nt: TGCGCCAGCAGCCAACCGGTACGGGATGAAAAACTGTTTTTT; cdr3_aa: CASSQPVRDEKLFF
clone_size: once; v_call: TRBV10-1; d_call: -; j_call: TRBJ1-1; cdr3_nt: TGCGCCAGCAGTGACAGGGGACTGAACACTGAAGCTTTCTTT; cdr3_aa: CASSDRGLNTEAFF
clone_size: -; v_call: TRBV7-8; d_call: TRBD2; j_call: TRBJ2-3; cdr3_nt: TGTGCCAGCAGCCCATTAGCGGGAGGGCCTTTCGGTGCGACTAGCGCAGATACGCAGTATTTT; cdr3_aa: CASSPLAGGPFGATSADTQYF
clone_size: -; v_call: TRBV28; d_call: TRBD2; j_call: TRBJ2-3; cdr3_nt: TGTGCCAGCAATAAACTAGCGGGGAACACAGATACGCAGTATTTT; cdr3_aa: CASNKLAGNTDTQYF